This TCR beta chain was recorded in a study of cytomegalovirus exposure and HLA in healthy donors. The V and J ends lost 4 bases and 7 bases respectively, with 15 bases between them. The germline V gene has CDR1 SGHDT and CDR2 YYEEEE. CDR3 size: 13 residues. With 60 Vbeta and 13 Jbeta primers, the PCR was carried out. Sequencing was performed with immunoSEQ multiplex PCR; in TCRdb, only in-frame clones are kept and a portion is missing. The sample includes roughly 120,000 clones, around three quarters seen only once; the top ten take 3%. A few counts support this clone. The rearrangement joins TRBV5-6 to TRBJ2-7; maybe TRBD1 (6 bases). Material for sequencing was PBMCs. The sequence was obtained from a woman in her late teens or twenties in good health and CMV-seropositive. CDR3 protein: CASSRVTDSEQYF. The DNA of the CDR3 is TGTGCCAGCAGCCGCGTCACGGACAGTGAGCAGTACTTC.